Listed here are 12 T cell receptor beta chains from one sample, sequenced in a study of identical twins (dated by TCRdb to 2016 to 2018). Libraries were prepared through 5' RACE. Sequencing was performed on an Illumina HiSeq 2000. The public reads were run again by TCRdb, first through fastp at Q25 and then through MiXCR, and only productive beta chains were kept. Each record represents a unique CDR3 protein, reported with the most common genes and DNA among its rows. The sample table records 150,000 or so distinct CDR3 sequences; 3% to 4.5% of these occur just once. Around 8.1% of the sample is held by the ten biggest clonotypes. Sequenced: memory T cells sorted from blood. Taken with the paper, the label for cell subset or site translates to: CD45RO+ enriched T cells. The receptors were sampled from a man younger than 35 in good health.

This clonotype was counted ten times or more. This chain joins TRBV12-3 or TRBV12-4 and TRBJ1-2, with TRBD1 matching 7 bases. The CDR3 is 14 residues long. V gave up 4 bases and J gave up 4 bases; unmatched junction bases: 6. The CDR3 region has the DNA TGTGCCAGCAGTTCGGGACAGAAAGGCTATGGCTACACCTTC. Its protein is CASSSGQKGYGYTF.

The table lists this clonotype with many counts. CDR3 sequence (DNA): TGTGCCAGCAGCCAAGATTTTGGGGGAAATCAGCCCCAGCATTTT. Translation: CASSQDFGGNQPQHF. The rearrangement joins TRBV3-1 to TRBJ1-5; weak D call: TRBD1 (5 bases). V lost 0 bases, J lost 4 bases, and 10 bases lay in between. CDR1 LGHDT and CDR2 YNNKEL come from the germline V gene (reference sequence). The CDR3 has 15 amino acids.

Concerning this clonotype: A read error may explain this, as a much larger clone is one base away. This chain joins TRBV7-9 and TRBJ2-2, with 9 bases identical to TRBD1. CDR1 SEHNR and CDR2 FQNEAQ come from the germline V gene (reference sequence). CDR3 length: 17 amino acids. V was clipped by 6 bases and J by 5 bases; unmatched bases: 13. DNA for the CDR3: TGTGCCAGCAGAATAAATACAGGGGGCGCAGGGACCGGGGAGCTGTTTTTT. Residues: CASRINTGGAGTGELFF.

This clonotype has at least ten counts. The J gene is TRBJ2-3, the V gene TRBV7-2; 14 bases map to TRBD2. The CDR3 runs to 17 residues. The germline V gene encodes CDR1 SGHTA and CDR2 FQGNSA. The J segment lost 0 bases and the V segment lost 5 bases, leaving 4 bases of the junction unmatched. The CDR3 DNA follows: TGTGCCAGCAGCCCCGGGACTAGCGGGGGTAGCACAGATACGCAGTATTTT. Its translation: CASSPGTSGGSTDTQYF.

This clonotype was seen ten or more times. The chain employs TRBV11-2 and TRBJ2-7; D is ambiguous. The V gene lost 3 bases and the J gene lost 6 bases, with 12 bases spanning the gap. The germline V gene has CDR1 SGHAT and CDR2 FQNNGV. This CDR3 comprises 13 residues. CDR3 in DNA: TGTGCCAGCAGCTTTGGCAGCAGCTCCGAGCAGTACGTC. Residues: CASSFGSSSEQYV.

This clonotype was counted many times. The V call is TRBV27, the J call TRBJ1-1, with 7 bases that match TRBD1. The junction had 14 bases not matched to a gene; V was cut back by 5 bases and J by 5 bases. Per germline, CDR1 MNHEY and CDR2 SMNVEV (reference sequence). The length of the CDR3 is 16 residues. This CDR3 is CASSPQGGASLTEAFF. The CDR3, as DNA: TGTGCCAGCAGTCCCCAAGGGGGCGCTTCATTGACTGAAGCTTTCTTT.

This clonotype was recorded many times. V and J are TRBV24-1 and TRBJ2-2; 7 nucleotides agree with TRBD1. V shed 7 bases and J 5 bases; nucleotides not matched to a gene: 9. The CDR3 totals 15 residues. Germline V CDR1 and CDR2: KGHDR, SFDVKD. CDR3 nucleotides: TGTGCCACCAGGCAAGGGGACAGCGATACCGGGGAGCTGTTTTTT. Its translation is CATRQGDSDTGELFF.

This chain links TRBV7-8 with TRBJ1-4; D is uncertain. CDR1 SGHVS and CDR2 FQNEAQ come from the germline V gene. CDR3 size: 13 residues. Trimming took off 3 bases at V and 8 bases at J, with 10 bases between the two ends. The CDR3 nucleotides are TGTGCCAGCAGCTTTCTCAATGGGGAAAAACTGTTTTTT. This codes for CASSFLNGEKLFF.

The table lists this clonotype with many counts. This sequence joins TRBV4-3 and TRBJ2-7; D unclear. V gave up 2 bases and J gave up 1 base, with 6 bases separating them. The germline CDR1 and CDR2 sequences are LGHNA and YSLEER. CDR3 length equals 13 residues. The CDR3, as DNA: TGCGCCAGCAGCCAATCCAGGTCCTACGAGCAGTACTTC. Its protein product is CASSQSRSYEQYF.

At least ten counts were recorded for this clonotype. The genes are TRBV5-6 and TRBJ2-7, with a tentative D call TRBD1 (5 bases). The length of the CDR3 is 11 residues. Germline V gene data show CDR1 as SGHDT and CDR2 as YYEEEE. The CDR3 region is CASSFSSRAGV. In DNA, the CDR3 is TGTGCCAGCAGCTTCTCTTCCAGGGCTGGCGTC.

This clonotype was detected many times. This chain uses TRBV6-2 or TRBV6-3 with TRBJ2-3; a weak D match, TRBD2 (5 bases). The CDR3 loop spans 13 amino acids. From germline, CDR1 is MNHEY and CDR2 SVGEGT. V was trimmed by 6 bases and J by 4 bases, leaving 11 bases between them. The CDR3 coding sequence is TGTGCCAGCAGCCCAAGCGGCGCAGATACGCAGTATTTT. The encoded protein is CASSPSGADTQYF.

This clonotype was picked up a small number of times. The chain couples TRBV6-2 or TRBV6-3 to TRBJ2-7; D not certain. Germline V gives CDR1 MNHEY, CDR2 SVGEGT. V lost 4 bases, J lost 7 bases, and 11 bases lay in between. The CDR3 is made up of 12 amino acids. DNA for the CDR3: TGTGCCAGCAGTTTCCAACTCATTGAGCAGTACTTC. It yields the protein CASSFQLIEQYF.